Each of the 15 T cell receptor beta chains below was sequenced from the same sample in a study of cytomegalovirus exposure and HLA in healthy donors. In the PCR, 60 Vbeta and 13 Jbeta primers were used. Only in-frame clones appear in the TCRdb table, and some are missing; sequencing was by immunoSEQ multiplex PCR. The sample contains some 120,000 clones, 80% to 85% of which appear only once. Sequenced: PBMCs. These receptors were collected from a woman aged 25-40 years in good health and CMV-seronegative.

The CDR3 reads CASSRDRIFSEQYF. CDR3 nucleotide sequence: TGTGCCAGCAGCCGGGACAGGATCTTCTCCGAGCAGTACTTC. V and J are TRBV4-2 and TRBJ2-7; 8 bases are a match to TRBD1. The V and J ends lost 4 bases and 6 bases, in that order; junction bases with no gene match: 8. This CDR3 is built from 14 residues. Germline CDR1 is LGHNA and CDR2 is YNFKEQ.

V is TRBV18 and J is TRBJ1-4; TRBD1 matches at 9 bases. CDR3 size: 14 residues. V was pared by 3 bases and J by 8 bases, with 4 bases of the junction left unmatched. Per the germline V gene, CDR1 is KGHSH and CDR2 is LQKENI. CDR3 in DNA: TGTGCCAGCTCACCGGGGACAGGGCTAGAAAAACTGTTTTTT. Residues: CASSPGTGLEKLFF. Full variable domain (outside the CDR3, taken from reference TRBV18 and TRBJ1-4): NAGVMQNPRHLVRRRGQEARLRCSPMKGHSHVYWYRQLPEEGLKFMVYLQKENIIDESGMPKERFSAEFPKEGPSILRIQQVVRGDSAAYFCASSPGTGLEKLFFGSGTQLSVL.

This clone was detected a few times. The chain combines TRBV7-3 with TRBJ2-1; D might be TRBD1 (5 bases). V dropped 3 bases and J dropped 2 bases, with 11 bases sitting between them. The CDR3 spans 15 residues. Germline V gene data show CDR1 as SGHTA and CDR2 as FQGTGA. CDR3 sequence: CASSFEAGPYNEQFF. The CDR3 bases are TGTGCCAGCAGCTTTGAGGCAGGGCCCTACAATGAGCAGTTCTTC.

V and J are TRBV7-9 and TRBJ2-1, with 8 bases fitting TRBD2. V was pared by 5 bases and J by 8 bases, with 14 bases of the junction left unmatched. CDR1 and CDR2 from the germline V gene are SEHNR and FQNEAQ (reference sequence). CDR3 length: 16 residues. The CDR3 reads CASSPEGREALDEQFF. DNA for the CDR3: TGTGCCAGCAGCCCCGAGGGGCGGGAGGCCTTAGATGAGCAGTTCTTC.

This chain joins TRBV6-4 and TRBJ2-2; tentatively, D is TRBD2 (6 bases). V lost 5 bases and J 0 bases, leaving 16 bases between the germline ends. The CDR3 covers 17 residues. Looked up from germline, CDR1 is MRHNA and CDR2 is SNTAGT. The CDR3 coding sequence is TGTGCCAGCAGTTTAGGAGGAGGAGGGTCGAACACCGGGGAGCTGTTTTTT. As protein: CASSLGGGGSNTGELFF.

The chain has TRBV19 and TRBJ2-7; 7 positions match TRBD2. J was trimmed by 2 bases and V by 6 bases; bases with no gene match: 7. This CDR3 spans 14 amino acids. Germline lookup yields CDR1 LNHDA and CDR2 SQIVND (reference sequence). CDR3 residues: CASSPTSVTYEQYF. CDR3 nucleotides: TGTGCCAGTAGCCCAACTAGCGTTACCTACGAGCAGTACTTC.

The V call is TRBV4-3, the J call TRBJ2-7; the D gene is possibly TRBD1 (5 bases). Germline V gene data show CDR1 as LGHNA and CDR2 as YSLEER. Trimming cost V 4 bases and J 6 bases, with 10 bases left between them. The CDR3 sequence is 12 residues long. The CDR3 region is CASSLDSREQYF. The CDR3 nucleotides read TGCGCCAGCAGCCTAGACAGTCGCGAGCAGTACTTC.

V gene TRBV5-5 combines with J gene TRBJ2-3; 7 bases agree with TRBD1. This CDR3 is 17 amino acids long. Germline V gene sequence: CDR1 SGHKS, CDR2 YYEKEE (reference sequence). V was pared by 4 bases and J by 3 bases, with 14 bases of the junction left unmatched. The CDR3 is CASSPHRQGERTDTQYF. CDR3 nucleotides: TGTGCCAGCAGCCCGCACCGACAGGGAGAGAGGACAGATACGCAGTATTTT.

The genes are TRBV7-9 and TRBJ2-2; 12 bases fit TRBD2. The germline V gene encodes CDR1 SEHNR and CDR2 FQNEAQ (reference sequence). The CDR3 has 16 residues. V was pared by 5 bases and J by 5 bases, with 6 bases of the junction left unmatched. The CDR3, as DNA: TGTGCCAGCAGCGGACCTGGGACTAGCGGGACCGGGGAGCTGTTTTTT. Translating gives CASSGPGTSGTGELFF.

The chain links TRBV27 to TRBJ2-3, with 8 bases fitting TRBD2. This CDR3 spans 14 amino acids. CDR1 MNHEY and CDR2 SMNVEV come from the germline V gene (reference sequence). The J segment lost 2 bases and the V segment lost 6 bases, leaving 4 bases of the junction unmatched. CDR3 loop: CASRLAGITDTQYF. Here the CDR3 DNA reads TGTGCCAGCAGGTTAGCGGGAATCACAGATACGCAGTATTTT.

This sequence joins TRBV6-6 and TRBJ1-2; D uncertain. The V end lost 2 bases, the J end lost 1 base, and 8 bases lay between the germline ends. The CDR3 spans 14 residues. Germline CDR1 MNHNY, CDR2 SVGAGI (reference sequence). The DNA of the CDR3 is TGTGCCAGCAGTTACCACGTAGATAACTATGGCTACACCTTC. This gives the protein CASSYHVDNYGYTF.

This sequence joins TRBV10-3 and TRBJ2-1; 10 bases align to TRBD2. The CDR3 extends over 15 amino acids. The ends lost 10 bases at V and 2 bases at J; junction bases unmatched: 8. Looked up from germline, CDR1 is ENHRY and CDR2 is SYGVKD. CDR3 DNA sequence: TGTGCCACCAGCGCACTAGCGGGAACCTACAATGAGCAGTTCTTC. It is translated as CATSALAGTYNEQFF.

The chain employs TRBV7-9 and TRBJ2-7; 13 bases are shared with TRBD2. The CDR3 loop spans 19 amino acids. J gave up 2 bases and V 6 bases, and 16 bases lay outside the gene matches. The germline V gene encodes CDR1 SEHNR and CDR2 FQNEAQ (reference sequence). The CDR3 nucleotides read TGTGCCAGCAGTTCTACCGGGACTAGCGGGACTGCGGGCACCTACGAGCAGTACTTC. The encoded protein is CASSSTGTSGTAGTYEQYF.

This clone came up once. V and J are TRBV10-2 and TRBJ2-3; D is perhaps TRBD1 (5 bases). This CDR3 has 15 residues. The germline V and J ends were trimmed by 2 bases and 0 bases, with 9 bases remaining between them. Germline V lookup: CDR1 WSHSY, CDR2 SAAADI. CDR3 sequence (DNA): TGCGCCAGCAGTGAGAGGGGATCTAGCACAGATACGCAGTATTTT. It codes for CASSERGSSTDTQYF.

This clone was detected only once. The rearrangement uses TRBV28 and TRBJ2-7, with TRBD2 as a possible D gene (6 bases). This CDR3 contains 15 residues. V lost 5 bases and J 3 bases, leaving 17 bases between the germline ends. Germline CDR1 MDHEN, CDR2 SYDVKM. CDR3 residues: CASSPRVWGDYEQYF. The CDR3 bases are TGTGCCAGCAGTCCCCGGGTATGGGGGGACTACGAGCAGTACTTC.